The next 22 T cell receptor beta chains were all read from a single sample in a study of OX40 agonist ivuxolimab in advanced cancers. Sequencing used immunoSEQ multiplex PCR; TCRdb keeps in-frame clones, though not all of them. The repertoire consists of around 77,000 clones, with roughly nine tenths occurring once and the leading ten covering more than 0.8%. The specimen comprised CD4+ or CD8+ T cells sorted from blood, sampled in a trial of the OX40 agonist ivuxolimab. The receptors here all came from an adult with an advanced solid tumor such as melanoma, head and neck, liver or kidney cancer.

This clone came up a few times. This rearrangement joins TRBV2 to TRBJ2-3, with TRBD2 matching over 7 bases. The CDR3 runs 15 residues. V was pared by 2 bases and J by 6 bases, with 8 bases of the junction left unmatched. Germline assignment: CDR1 SNHLY and CDR2 FYNNEI. The CDR3: CASSERSLRGDTQYF. In nucleotides, the CDR3 is TGTGCCAGCAGTGAACGTTCCTTGCGGGGGGATACGCAGTATTTT. Looking up the rest from reference TRBV2 and TRBJ2-3 gives the full variable domain: EPEVTQTPSHQVTQMGQEVILRCVPISNHLYFYWYRQILGQKVEFLVSFYNNEISEKSEIFDDQFSVERPDGSNFTLKIRSTKLEDSAMYFCASSERSLRGDTQYFGPGTRLTVL.

This clone occurred once. V is TRBV18 and J is TRBJ1-2; TRBD1 agrees at 9 bases. The trim removed 6 bases at V and 5 bases at J, leaving 4 bases unmatched. This CDR3 is built from 13 residues. The V gene's germline CDR1 is KGHSH and CDR2 LQKENI. CDR3 sequence reads: CASSRGQGYGYTF. In DNA form, the CDR3 reads TGTGCCAGCTCCCGGGGACAGGGATATGGCTACACCTTC.

This chain uses TRBV5-1 with TRBJ1-1; 10 bases fit TRBD1. Germline V gene data show CDR1 as SGHRS and CDR2 as YFSETQ. V lost 2 bases to trimming and J lost 3 bases; unmatched junction nucleotides: 1. This CDR3 contains 14 residues. The CDR3 loop is CASSFGTGDTEAFF. Here the CDR3 DNA reads TGCGCCAGCAGCTTCGGGACAGGGGACACTGAAGCTTTCTTT.

This clone was seen only once. CDR3: CASSQPNEQFF. Here the CDR3 DNA reads TGTGCCAGCAGCCAACCGAATGAGCAGTTCTTC. The gene calls are TRBV7-2 and TRBJ2-1; no clear D. There are 11 residues in the CDR3. The V gene lost 5 bases and the J gene lost 7 bases, with 6 bases spanning the gap. Germline V CDR1 and CDR2: SGHTA, FQGNSA. The full variable domain, rest sourced from reference TRBV7-2 and TRBJ2-1, is GAGVSQSPSNKVTEKGKDVELRCDPISGHTALYWYRQSLGQGLEFLIYFQGNSAPDKSGLPSDRFSAERTGGSVSTLTIQRTQQEDSAVYLCASSQPNEQFFGPGTRLTVL.

The chain carries TRBV5-1 and TRBJ1-4; D gene ambiguous. The CDR3 has 15 amino acids. The V gene lost 0 bases and the J gene lost 5 bases, with 11 bases spanning the gap. Germline V lookup: CDR1 SGHRS, CDR2 YFSETQ. For the CDR3, the DNA is TGCGCCAGCAGCTTGGCCACGGACTTGAATGAAAAACTGTTTTTT. Its protein is CASSLATDLNEKLFF. The whole variable domain, remainder taken from reference TRBV5-1 and TRBJ1-4, is KAGVTQTPRYLIKTRGQQVTLSCSPISGHRSVSWYQQTPGQGLQFLFEYFSETQRNKGNFPGRFSGRQFSNSRSEMNVSTLELGDSALYLCASSLATDLNEKLFFGSGTQLSVL.

Only one count was recorded for this clone. The chain carries TRBV2 and TRBJ2-1; the D is unclear. The CDR3 contains 14 residues. The germline gives CDR1 SNHLY, CDR2 FYNNEI. V shed 3 bases and J shed 9 bases, with 15 bases lying between them. The CDR3 loop is CASSDLGAPGEQFF. CDR3 DNA: TGTGCCAGCAGTGATCTTGGTGCCCCCGGTGAGCAGTTCTTC.

The chain links TRBV5-1 to TRBJ1-1; D unclear. Trimming took off 0 bases at V and 0 bases at J, with 6 bases between the two ends. The CDR3 consists of 14 residues. CDR1 and CDR2 (germline): SGHRS, YFSETQ. For the CDR3, the DNA is TGCGCCAGCAGCTTGGGCACCGTGAACACTGAAGCTTTCTTT. Protein sequence: CASSLGTVNTEAFF.

This clone has just a few counts. The gene calls are TRBV19 and TRBJ2-3; D might be TRBD2 (6 bases). CDR1 is LNHDA, CDR2 SQIVND, per germline (reference sequence). The CDR3 has 14 amino acids. The ends were cut back, 6 bases at V and 4 bases at J, with 14 bases in the middle. CDR3 nucleotide sequence: TGTGCCAGTAGGGAGGGACCTGTGGCAGATACGCAGTATTTT. Translating gives CASREGPVADTQYF.

V and J are TRBV10-3 and TRBJ1-5; no reliable D call. CDR1 is ENHRY and CDR2 is SYGVKD in the germline V gene. Trimming stripped 4 bases from V and 0 bases from J, with 16 bases between. The CDR3 totals 17 residues. CDR3 bases: TGTGCCATCAGTGGAGCACCTGACACAGCTAGCAATCAGCCCCAGCATTTT. Translation gives CAISGAPDTASNQPQHF.

The chain carries TRBV19 and TRBJ1-5; weak D call: TRBD1 (5 bases). Trimming cost V 9 bases and J 1 base, with 19 bases left between them. This CDR3 has 16 residues. CDR1 is LNHDA and CDR2 is SQIVND in the germline V gene (reference sequence). The CDR3 loop reads CASRKAGVQSNQPQHF. CDR3 DNA: TGTGCCAGCAGGAAGGCGGGGGTCCAGAGCAATCAGCCCCAGCATTTT.

V is TRBV27 and J is TRBJ2-7; D remains ambiguous. Trimming cost V 2 bases and J 6 bases, with 14 bases left between them. There are 14 residues in the CDR3. Germline loops: CDR1 MNHEY, CDR2 SMNVEV (reference sequence). DNA for the CDR3: TGTGCCAGCAGTTTAATGTACAGCGAAACCGAGCAGTACTTC. Its translation is CASSLMYSETEQYF.

This rearrangement joins TRBV6-1 to TRBJ2-5; D possibly corresponds to TRBD2 (7 bases). This CDR3 comprises 15 residues. V lost 1 base and J lost 5, with 14 bases in between. Germline assignment: CDR1 MNHNS and CDR2 SASEGT. CDR3 DNA: TGTGCCAGCAGTGAAGGCCCAAGGGGGGGGGAGACCCAGTACTTC. This gives the protein CASSEGPRGGETQYF.

V gene TRBV27 combines with J gene TRBJ1-1; tentative D call: TRBD1 (5 bases). The CDR3 consists of 16 residues. Germline V CDR1 and CDR2: MNHEY, SMNVEV (reference sequence). V was trimmed by 5 bases and J by 0 bases, leaving 16 bases between them. In DNA form, the CDR3 reads TGTGCCAGCAGTCCCCGGACAACAGGCCTGAACACTGAAGCTTTCTTT. This gives the protein CASSPRTTGLNTEAFF.

V usage is TRBV19 and J usage is TRBJ2-5; 9 bases match TRBD1. Germline V gene data show CDR1 as LNHDA and CDR2 as SQIVND (reference sequence). There are 13 residues in the CDR3. The trim removed 5 bases at V and 6 bases at J, leaving 4 bases unmatched. The CDR3 region has the DNA TGTGCCAGTAGTGAGGACAGGGGTCAGACCCAGTACTTC. Protein sequence: CASSEDRGQTQYF.

The CDR3 loop is CASSGQGLGLDTQYF. Here the CDR3 DNA reads TGTGCCAGCAGTGGGCAGGGGCTTGGTTTGGATACGCAGTATTTT. The chain uses TRBV2 and TRBJ2-3; TRBD1 might be the D (6 bases). The CDR3 consists of 15 residues. Germline loops: CDR1 SNHLY, CDR2 FYNNEI. V was pared by 4 bases and J by 6 bases, with 17 bases between.

Only one count was recorded for this clone. The chain couples TRBV5-1 to TRBJ2-3, with 15 positions matching TRBD2. V shed 4 bases and J 3 bases; nucleotides not matched to a gene: 6. CDR3 size: 17 residues. Germline CDR1 and CDR2: SGHRS and YFSETQ. The DNA for the CDR3 is TGCGCCAGCAGCCCAGGACTAGCGGGAGGGCCTACAGATACGCAGTATTTT. Its protein is CASSPGLAGGPTDTQYF.

The chain combines TRBV18 with TRBJ2-7, with TRBD1 matching over 7 bases. Germline V CDR1 and CDR2: KGHSH, LQKENI. This CDR3 has 14 residues. V lost 3 bases, J lost 2 bases, and 4 bases stayed unmatched. Here the CDR3 reads CASSPGTETYEQYF. Here the CDR3 DNA reads TGTGCCAGCTCACCCGGGACAGAGACCTACGAGCAGTACTTC.

This clone was counted a single time. V gene TRBV7-2 combines with J gene TRBJ1-5; weak D call: TRBD1 (5 bases). CDR3 length equals 15 residues. Trimming stripped 7 bases from V and 1 base from J, with 14 bases between. Germline V gene sequence: CDR1 SGHTA, CDR2 FQGNSA. The DNA of the CDR3 is TGTGCCAGCAACTCCAGGGTAAACAGCAATCAGCCCCAGCATTTT. This gives the protein CASNSRVNSNQPQHF.

The chain recombines TRBV9 with TRBJ2-1, with 8 bases identical to TRBD1. The germline V gene has CDR1 SGDLS and CDR2 YYNGEE. The J segment lost 4 bases and the V segment lost 0 bases, leaving 3 bases of the junction unmatched. This CDR3 has 15 residues. The CDR3 nucleotides read TGTGCCAGCAGCGTAGAACAGGGGGGTTACAATGAGCAGTTCTTC. Encoded protein: CASSVEQGGYNEQFF.

The CDR3 sequence: CASSRGQGGYEQYF. Here the CDR3 DNA reads TGTGCCAGCAGCAGGGGACAGGGAGGTTACGAGCAGTACTTC. This sequence joins TRBV5-8 and TRBJ2-7, with 9 positions matching TRBD1. Germline lookup yields CDR1 SGHTS and CDR2 YDEGEE. V lost 4 bases and J lost 4; bases outside the gene matches: 6. The CDR3 contains 14 residues.

The genes are TRBV6-1 and TRBJ1-1, with TRBD1 matching over 7 bases. Trimming cost V 4 bases and J 4 bases; bases outside gene matches: 9. Germline assignment: CDR1 MNHNS and CDR2 SASEGT. The CDR3 is 15 amino acids. In nucleotides, the CDR3 is TGTGCCAGCAGTGGTGTCGGAGGGGGCGGCACTGAAGCTTTCTTT. It specifies CASSGVGGGGTEAFF.

This clone was detected once. This chain connects TRBV5-6 to TRBJ1-4; 7 positions agree with TRBD1. This CDR3 spans 13 amino acids. V was pared by 4 bases and J by 7 bases, with 4 bases of the junction left unmatched. Germline lookup yields CDR1 SGHDT and CDR2 YYEEEE. DNA for the CDR3: TGTGCCAGCAGCAGGGGGCTGGGTGAAAAACTGTTTTTT. This translates into CASSRGLGEKLFF.